The 23 T cell receptor beta chains below come from one sample, sequenced in a study of identical twins. Each CDR3 protein is one row after TCRdb ran MiXCR on the 5' RACE reads. The sample carries under 800,000 distinct CDR3 sequences, approximately 21% recorded once. The same data also contributed to another study, on T cells expressing NK-cell markers.

Material: PBMCs. These receptors were obtained from a woman under 30 in good health.

This clonotype appeared a few times. This chain joins TRBV29-1 and TRBJ2-1; D perhaps matches TRBD2 (5 bases). Germline V gene lookup returns CDR1 SQVTM and CDR2 ANQGSEA. This CDR3 has 16 residues. V was shortened by 1 base and J by 0 bases, with 13 bases between the two germline ends. The CDR3 coding sequence is TGCAGCGTTGAAGGGACTTTTAAAAGCTCCTACAATGAGCAGTTCTTC. It specifies CSVEGTFKSSYNEQFF.

In its sample, this clonotype was seen a few times. The V call is TRBV29-1, the J call TRBJ2-1, with D perhaps TRBD2 (5 bases). There are 11 residues in the CDR3. Trimming stripped 6 bases from V and 5 bases from J, with 8 bases between. Per the germline V gene, CDR1 is SQVTM and CDR2 is ANQGSEA. The CDR3 reads CSVLANNEQFF. CDR3 sequence (DNA): TGCAGCGTCCTAGCCAACAATGAGCAGTTCTTC.

The chain recombines TRBV12-3 or TRBV12-4 with TRBJ1-4; D possibly corresponds to TRBD1 (6 bases). This CDR3 comprises 13 residues. V gave up 3 bases and J gave up 12 bases, with 14 bases separating them. CDR3 loop: CASSFQGHLQLFF. CDR3 bases: TGTGCCAGCAGTTTCCAGGGACATCTTCAACTGTTTTTT.

This CDR3 is CASSPGVALYGYTF. CDR3 sequence (DNA): TGTGCCAGCAGTCCTGGGGTCGCCCTCTATGGCTACACCTTC. The chain recombines TRBV12-3 or TRBV12-4 with TRBJ1-2; D not certain. The CDR3 has 14 residues. The germline V and J ends were trimmed by 5 bases and 4 bases, with 14 bases remaining between them.

This clonotype has only a few counts. The chain combines TRBV6-1 with TRBJ2-7; possible D gene TRBD2, 5 bases. Trimming took 6 bases from V and 8 from J, leaving 17 bases between them. Germline values: CDR1 MNHNS, CDR2 SASEGT. The CDR3 sequence is 13 residues long. The CDR3 is CASSPGRDRKQYF. The CDR3, as DNA: TGTGCCAGCAGCCCCGGACGGGATAGGAAGCAGTACTTC.

V gene TRBV5-1 combines with J gene TRBJ2-5; the D gene is possibly TRBD2 (5 bases). Between the trimmed V and J ends, which lost 0 bases and 4 bases, there was a span of 10 bases. The CDR3 runs 14 residues. Germline values: CDR1 SGHRS, CDR2 YFSETQ. In nucleotides, the CDR3 is TGCGCCAGCAGCTTGGAGGACGGGGTAGAGACCCAGTACTTC. It encodes CASSLEDGVETQYF.

This chain connects TRBV29-1 to TRBJ2-7, with no clear D. Germline CDR1 is SQVTM and CDR2 is ANQGSEA. CDR3 length equals 12 residues. V dropped 5 bases and J dropped 2 bases, with 10 bases sitting between them. CDR3 nucleotides: TGCAGCGTTTTTCACGGACCCTACGAGCAGTACTTC. This gives the protein CSVFHGPYEQYF.

This chain uses TRBV12-3 or TRBV12-4 with TRBJ2-1; 13 nucleotides line up with TRBD2. V was pared by 6 bases and J by 8 bases, with 7 bases of the junction left unmatched. The CDR3 length is 15 residues. Here the CDR3 reads CASRRGLAGSYEQFF. Here the CDR3 DNA reads TGTGCCAGCAGGAGGGGACTAGCGGGGAGCTATGAGCAGTTCTTC.

The V and J genes are TRBV6-1 and TRBJ2-2, with TRBD1 identical over 11 bases. V lost 6 bases to trimming and J lost 6 bases; unmatched junction nucleotides: 12. The CDR3 covers 17 residues. Germline CDR1 MNHNS, CDR2 SASEGT. The CDR3 sequence: CASSSFFGQGAAGELFF. DNA of the CDR3: TGTGCCAGCAGCTCATTCTTTGGACAGGGGGCCGCCGGGGAGCTGTTTTTT.

V usage is TRBV4-3 and J usage is TRBJ2-1; 8 bases match TRBD1. Trimming cost V 2 bases and J 8 bases; bases outside gene matches: 5. The CDR3 has 14 amino acids. The germline V gene has CDR1 LGHNA and CDR2 YSLEER. In nucleotides, the CDR3 is TGCGCCAGCAGCCAACTCCGACAGGGGTATGAGCAGTTCTTC. As protein: CASSQLRQGYEQFF.

The chain uses TRBV10-2 and TRBJ2-1, with D perhaps given as TRBD1 or TRBD2 (5 bases each). The CDR3 totals 13 residues. V gave up 0 bases and J gave up 7 bases, with 7 bases separating them. Germline values: CDR1 WSHSY, CDR2 SAAADI. The CDR3 loop reads CASSESGPNEQFF. The CDR3 nucleotides read TGCGCCAGCAGTGAGTCGGGACCAAATGAGCAGTTCTTC.

The rearrangement joins TRBV12-3 or TRBV12-4 to TRBJ1-2; no reliable D call. The CDR3 extends over 13 amino acids. The V end was cut by 6 bases, the J end by 2 bases, with 10 bases between. The CDR3 is CASSPGINYGYTF. In nucleotides, the CDR3 is TGTGCCAGCAGCCCGGGGATAAACTATGGCTACACCTTC.

This clonotype was seen once. V is TRBV9 and J is TRBJ2-2; TRBD2 aligns across 11 bases. CDR3 length: 17 amino acids. Trimming cost V 4 bases and J 6 bases; bases outside gene matches: 11. CDR1 and CDR2 from the germline V gene are SGDLS and YYNGEE. CDR3 protein: CASSPLGGTSGPGELFF. The CDR3 nucleotides read TGTGCCAGCAGCCCCCTGGGAGGGACTAGCGGCCCCGGGGAGCTGTTTTTT.

The V gene is TRBV5-1, the J gene TRBJ2-5; D possibly matches TRBD1 or TRBD2 (5 bases each). The germline gives CDR1 SGHRS, CDR2 YFSETQ. V lost 1 base to trimming and J lost 0 bases, with 13 bases between them. The CDR3 extends over 16 amino acids. For the CDR3, the DNA is TGCGCCAGCAGCTTGTCTCACAGGAGGTACCAAGAGACCCAGTACTTC. This gives the protein CASSLSHRRYQETQYF.

The rearrangement links TRBV20-1 to TRBJ2-3; 7 positions match TRBD2. The V and J ends lost 6 bases and 4 bases, in that order; junction bases with no gene match: 16. Germline V lookup: CDR1 DFQATT, CDR2 SNEGSKA (reference sequence). CDR3 length: 16 residues. DNA of the CDR3: TGCAGTGCCCCGCCCGCCTTGGGGGGGGGGGCAGATACGCAGTATTTT. It specifies CSAPPALGGGADTQYF.

The table lists this clonotype with a few counts. The rearrangement links TRBV5-5 to TRBJ1-2; 9 bases map to TRBD1. Germline lookup yields CDR1 SGHKS and CDR2 YYEKEE (reference sequence). With 5 bases clipped from V and 7 bases from J, the junction kept 6 bases outside the gene matches. There are 13 residues in the CDR3. CDR3 nucleotide sequence: TGTGCCAGCAGTTCGGACAGGGGAGGTGGCTACACCTTC. Residues: CASSSDRGGGYTF.

V and J are TRBV20-1 and TRBJ2-7; D tentatively reads TRBD1 or TRBD2 (5 bases each). The CDR3 is made up of 12 amino acids. Trimming stripped 6 bases from V and 0 bases from J, with 9 bases between. Germline values: CDR1 DFQATT, CDR2 SNEGSKA (reference sequence). This chain's CDR3 is CSAHGTSYEQYF. For the CDR3, the DNA is TGCAGTGCCCACGGGACCTCCTACGAGCAGTACTTC.

V and J are TRBV20-1 and TRBJ2-3; 9 bases agree with TRBD2. V dropped 6 bases and J dropped 5; count of bases not matched to a gene: 6. The CDR3 covers 13 residues. From germline, CDR1 is DFQATT and CDR2 SNEGSKA (reference sequence). The CDR3 reads CSADTTSGDTQYF. The CDR3, as DNA: TGCAGTGCCGATACGACTAGCGGAGATACGCAGTATTTT.

The chain has TRBV12-3 or TRBV12-4 and TRBJ2-1; D is possibly TRBD2 (6 bases). The germline V and J ends were trimmed by 6 bases and 8 bases, with 14 bases remaining between them. The CDR3 has 13 amino acids. The CDR3 bases are TGTGCCAGCAGAAAACTAGCTGGCGATGAGCAGTTCTTC. It encodes CASRKLAGDEQFF.

CDR3 in amino acids: CASSYSQGTYEQYF. The CDR3 DNA is TGTGCCAGCAGCTATAGCCAGGGTACCTACGAGCAGTACTTC. The chain combines TRBV7-2 with TRBJ2-7; D may be TRBD1 (5 bases). The V end lost 4 bases, the J end lost 2 bases, and 12 bases lay between the germline ends. In germline, CDR1 is SGHTA, CDR2 FQGNSA. The CDR3 is 14 amino acids.

This clonotype was observed a handful of times. The chain links TRBV12-3 or TRBV12-4 to TRBJ2-2; D is ambiguous. There are 13 residues in the CDR3. V lost 5 bases and J 2 bases, leaving 6 bases between the germline ends. CDR3 amino acids: CASSPRNTGELFF. CDR3 nucleotide sequence: TGTGCCAGCAGTCCCCGTAACACCGGGGAGCTGTTTTTT.

The chain combines TRBV29-1 with TRBJ1-5, with a weak D call TRBD1 (5 bases). The CDR3 is 13 amino acids. The V gene lost 3 bases and the J gene lost 1 base, with 7 bases spanning the gap. CDR1 is SQVTM, CDR2 ANQGSEA, per germline. CDR3 sequence reads: CSVDGGSNQPQHF. CDR3 bases: TGCAGCGTTGATGGGGGGAGCAATCAGCCCCAGCATTTT.

This clonotype turned up a few times. This chain links TRBV12-3 or TRBV12-4 with TRBJ1-5; perhaps TRBD1 as D (5 bases). The CDR3 is made up of 13 amino acids. V dropped 4 bases and J dropped 6 bases, with 10 bases sitting between them. CDR3 region: CASSWRGGQPQHF. CDR3 bases: TGTGCCAGCAGTTGGAGGGGTGGTCAGCCCCAGCATTTT.